This TCR beta chain was captured in a study of blood T cell repertoires in COVID-19. Study background: Samples of COVID-19 (acute and convalescent) were obtained from the United States, Italy and Spain. Sources were T cells, B-cell-depleted T cells, or PBMCs; the material itself was cDNA or gDNA.

Germline V lookup: CDR1 MNHNS, CDR2 SASEGT. The V end lost 4 bases, the J end lost 0 bases, and 15 bases lay between the germline ends. The CDR3 runs to 16 residues. In the authors' workflow: Scientists estimated how many nucleated cells there were by amplifying reference gene primers. The data were produced by immunoSEQ multiplex PCR, yet TCRdb's version contains in-frame clones alone and is incomplete. That table is the source of V, J and clone size, and D and trimming were worked out from the DNA. The data hold 120,000 to 150,000 clones, with 80% observed a single time. The source of this sequence is a man aged 55 to 69 with active or convalescent COVID-19. The chain is built from TRBV6-1 and TRBJ2-5; tentatively, D is TRBD2 (6 bases). The specimen was peripheral blood. The chain's CDR3 is CASSASVAAYQETQYF. The CDR3 nucleotides are TGTGCCAGCAGTGCCTCCGTAGCGGCGTACCAAGAGACCCAGTACTTC.